The 7 T cell receptor beta chains below were found in one sample sequenced in a study of control samples from healthy donors and cancer patients. Assay used: immunoSEQ multiplex PCR; TCRdb lists only in-frame clones, some missing. The data contain 100,000 to 150,000 clones, around 92% of them singletons. Input material: PBMCs. The receptor set was obtained from a man older than 75 with head and neck cancer.

V is TRBV18 and J is TRBJ1-1; D unclear. Germline V gene lookup returns CDR1 KGHSH and CDR2 LQKENI. Trimming left V 6 bases short and J 0 bases short, with 5 bases between. This CDR3 contains 12 residues. CDR3 amino acids: CASSRVNTEAFF. The CDR3 region has the DNA TGTGCCAGCTCCCGGGTGAACACTGAAGCTTTCTTT. The full variable domain, rest sourced from reference TRBV18 and TRBJ1-1, is NAGVMQNPRHLVRRRGQEARLRCSPMKGHSHVYWYRQLPEEGLKFMVYLQKENIIDESGMPKERFSAEFPKEGPSILRIQQVVRGDSAAYFCASSRVNTEAFFGQGTRLTVV.

V usage is TRBV7-7 and J usage is TRBJ2-1, with 9 bases fitting TRBD2. Germline V gene lookup returns CDR1 SSHAT and CDR2 FNYEAQ (reference sequence). The CDR3 sequence is 15 residues long. V trimming: 1 base; J trimming: 8 bases; junction bases outside the gene matches: 6. CDR3 sequence (DNA): TGTGCCAGCAGCTTAGGGATTAGCGGGAGCCATGAGCAGTTCTTC. It specifies CASSLGISGSHEQFF.

This chain links TRBV21-1 with TRBJ2-5; TRBD2 reflects the table's D call only, with no check against the DNA. TRBV21-1 is shown as a pseudogene. There are 15 residues in the CDR3. The CDR3 nucleotides are TGTGCCAAAACCCCTGCCGCGTCCCCCCAAGAGACCCAGTACTTC. Translated: CAKTPAASPQETQYF.

The table lists this clone with a count of one. This chain uses TRBV2 with TRBJ1-2; 7 bases are a match to TRBD1. V lost 7 bases, J lost 4 bases, and 3 bases stayed unmatched. The CDR3 is 12 amino acids. CDR1 and CDR2 from the germline V gene are SNHLY and FYNNEI. The CDR3 loop is CASKRDSYGYTF. The CDR3 DNA sequence: TGTGCCAGCAAGAGGGACAGCTATGGCTACACCTTC. Full variable domain (rest looked up from reference TRBV2 and TRBJ1-2): EPEVTQTPSHQVTQMGQEVILRCVPISNHLYFYWYRQILGQKVEFLVSFYNNEISEKSEIFDDQFSVERPDGSNFTLKIRSTKLEDSAMYFCASKRDSYGYTFGSGTRLTVV.

The chain carries TRBV3-1 (or the pseudogene TRBV3-2) and TRBJ2-4; 11 bases are shared with TRBD2. Germline-derived CDR1 and CDR2 are LGHDT and YNNKEL (reference sequence). This CDR3 has 21 residues. The J segment lost 0 bases and the V segment lost 0 bases, leaving 13 bases of the junction unmatched. CDR3 protein: CASSQDQLAGAIGKAKNIQYF. The CDR3 DNA sequence: TGTGCCAGCAGCCAAGATCAACTAGCGGGGGCGATCGGCAAAGCCAAAAACATTCAGTACTTC.

This clone was seen only once. The chain joins TRBV5-5 to TRBJ2-5, with TRBD2 identical over 10 bases. CDR1 and CDR2 from the germline V gene are SGHKS and YYEKEE (reference sequence). The V segment lost 4 bases and the J segment 4 bases; nucleotides outside the gene matches: 10. There are 16 residues in the CDR3. CDR3 sequence reads: CASSQSQRGGVETQYF. The CDR3 nucleotides are TGTGCCAGCAGCCAGTCCCAGCGGGGGGGCGTAGAGACCCAGTACTTC. Drawing the rest from reference TRBV5-5 and TRBJ2-5, the complete variable domain is DAGVTQSPTHLIKTRGQQVTLRCSPISGHKSVSWYQQVLGQGPQFIFQYYEKEERGRGNFPDRFSARQFPNYSSELNVNALLLGDSALYLCASSQSQRGGVETQYFGPGTRLLVL.

CDR3 nucleotides: TGTGCCAGCAGCTCCACCAGCGGGGTGAACACCGGGGAGCTGTTTTTT. It encodes CASSSTSGVNTGELFF. The chain links TRBV7-6 to TRBJ2-2; TRBD2 matches at 7 bases. V shed 4 bases, J shed 1 base, and the junction held 6 bases outside the gene matches. This CDR3 has 16 amino acids. Germline V gives CDR1 SGHVS, CDR2 FNYEAQ.